This T cell receptor beta chain originates from a study of human T cells and chemical hapten exposure. Study background: Affected patients, primarily female, had alopecia areata, totalis or universalis. Study-level results: Compared with pre-sensitization or healthy control sets, expanded TCRs clustered more.

Deletions cut 5 bases from V and 2 bases from J, with 19 bases between. Germline V gene lookup returns CDR1 DFQATT and CDR2 SNEGSKA (reference sequence). This CDR3 spans 15 amino acids. On this clonotype: The antigen remains unidentified.

TCRdb itself ran the RACE reads through MiXCR, one entry per CDR3 protein. The table lists under 300,000 distinct CDR3 sequences, roughly 8% of them singletons, with approximately 1.2% in the top ten. As for time point: pre-sensitization, week 0. The treatment is: therapeutic diphenylcyclopropenone sensitization with weekly scalp DPC. The chain carries TRBV20-1 and TRBJ2-7; D is uncertain. This sample comprised whole blood, obtained in connection with sensitization to the hapten diphenylcyclopropenone (DPC). The sequence was collected from a man younger than 30 with alopecia areata. Some clones in this sample may be carry-over from other donors' samples. The CDR3 region has the DNA TGCAGTGCTGGTCAACCTCTACTACCTACCTACGAGCAGTACTTC. It yields the protein CSAGQPLLPTYEQYF.